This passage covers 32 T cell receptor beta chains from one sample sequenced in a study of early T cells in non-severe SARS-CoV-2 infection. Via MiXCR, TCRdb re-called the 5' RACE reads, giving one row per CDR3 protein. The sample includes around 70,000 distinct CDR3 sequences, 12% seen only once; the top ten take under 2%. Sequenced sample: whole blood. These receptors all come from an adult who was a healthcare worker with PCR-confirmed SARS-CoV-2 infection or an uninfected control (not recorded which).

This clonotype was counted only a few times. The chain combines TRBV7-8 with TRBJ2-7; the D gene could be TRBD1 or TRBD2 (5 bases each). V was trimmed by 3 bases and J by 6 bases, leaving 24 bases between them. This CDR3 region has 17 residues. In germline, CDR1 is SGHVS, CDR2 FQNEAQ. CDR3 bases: TGTGCCAGCAGCTTCGGGACGGTCTTTCGCGATACAGCCGAGCAGTACTTC. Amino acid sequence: CASSFGTVFRDTAEQYF.

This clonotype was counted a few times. CDR3 sequence: CSGGALDTQYF. The CDR3 coding sequence is TGCAGTGGGGGGGCTTTAGATACGCAGTATTTT. The chain employs TRBV20-1 and TRBJ2-3; the D gene could be TRBD1 or TRBD2 (6 bases each). The germline gives CDR1 DFQATT, CDR2 SNEGSKA (reference sequence). Trimming left V 7 bases short and J 5 bases short, with 10 bases between. The CDR3 has 11 amino acids.

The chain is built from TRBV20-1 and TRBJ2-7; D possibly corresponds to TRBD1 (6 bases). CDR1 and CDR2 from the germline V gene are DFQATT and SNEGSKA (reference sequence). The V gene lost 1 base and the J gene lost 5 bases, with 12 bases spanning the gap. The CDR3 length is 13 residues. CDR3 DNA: TGCAGTGCTAGAGGAAACAGGGTGGACGAGCAGTACTTC. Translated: CSARGNRVDEQYF.

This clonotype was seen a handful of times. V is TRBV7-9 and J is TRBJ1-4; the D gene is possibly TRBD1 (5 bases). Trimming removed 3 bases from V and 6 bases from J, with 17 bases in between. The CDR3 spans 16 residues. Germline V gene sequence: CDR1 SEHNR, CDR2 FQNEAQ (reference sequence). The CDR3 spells CASSFGIGTTDEKLFF. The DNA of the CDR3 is TGTGCCAGCAGCTTCGGAATCGGGACTACAGATGAAAAACTGTTTTTT.

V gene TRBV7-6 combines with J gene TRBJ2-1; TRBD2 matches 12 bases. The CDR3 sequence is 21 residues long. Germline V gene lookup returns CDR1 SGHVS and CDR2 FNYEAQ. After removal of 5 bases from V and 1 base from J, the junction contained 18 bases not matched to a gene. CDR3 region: CASSIRVSSGGVTRSYNEQFF. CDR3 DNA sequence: TGTGCCAGCAGCATCAGGGTTTCTAGCGGGGGGGTAACAAGGTCCTACAATGAGCAGTTCTTC.

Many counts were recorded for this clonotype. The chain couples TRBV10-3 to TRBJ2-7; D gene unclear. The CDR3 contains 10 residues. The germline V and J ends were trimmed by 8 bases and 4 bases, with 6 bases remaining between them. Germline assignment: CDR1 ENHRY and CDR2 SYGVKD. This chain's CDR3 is CAIGRYEQYF. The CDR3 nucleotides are TGTGCCATCGGACGATACGAGCAGTACTTC.

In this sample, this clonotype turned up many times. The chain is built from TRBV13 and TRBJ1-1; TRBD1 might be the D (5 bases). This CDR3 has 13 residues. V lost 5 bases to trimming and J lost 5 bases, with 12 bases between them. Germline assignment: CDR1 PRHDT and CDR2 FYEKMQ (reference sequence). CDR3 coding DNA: TGTGCCAGCAGCCAGGACACGTATACTGAAGCTTTCTTT. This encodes CASSQDTYTEAFF.

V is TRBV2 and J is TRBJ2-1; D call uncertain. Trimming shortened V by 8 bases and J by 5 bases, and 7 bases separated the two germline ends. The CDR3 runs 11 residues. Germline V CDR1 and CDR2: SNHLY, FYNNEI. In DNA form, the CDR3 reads TGTGCCAGCCTAACCAACAATGAGCAGTTCTTC. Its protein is CASLTNNEQFF.

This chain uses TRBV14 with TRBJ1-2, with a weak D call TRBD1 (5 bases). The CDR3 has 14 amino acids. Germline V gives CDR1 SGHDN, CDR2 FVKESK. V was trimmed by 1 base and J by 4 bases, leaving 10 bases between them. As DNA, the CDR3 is TGTGCCAGCAGCCAAGGGGGGGGTCCCTATGGCTACACCTTC. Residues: CASSQGGGPYGYTF.

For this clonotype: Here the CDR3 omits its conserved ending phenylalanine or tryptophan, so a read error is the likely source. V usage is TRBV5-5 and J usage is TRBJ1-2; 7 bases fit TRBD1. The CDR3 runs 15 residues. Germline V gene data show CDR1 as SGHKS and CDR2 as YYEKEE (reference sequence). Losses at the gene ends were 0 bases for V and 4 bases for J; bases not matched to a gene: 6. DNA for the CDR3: TGTGCCAGCAGCTTGGCCTGTGGACAGGCCTATGGCTACACCTCC. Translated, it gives CASSLACGQAYGYTS.

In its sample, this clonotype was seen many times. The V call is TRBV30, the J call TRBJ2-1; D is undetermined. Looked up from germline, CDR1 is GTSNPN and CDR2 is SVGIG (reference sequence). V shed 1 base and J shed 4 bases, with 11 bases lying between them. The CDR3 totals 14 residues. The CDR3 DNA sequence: TGTGCCTGGAGTGGCATACCTAGGTACAATGAGCAGTTCTTC. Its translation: CAWSGIPRYNEQFF.

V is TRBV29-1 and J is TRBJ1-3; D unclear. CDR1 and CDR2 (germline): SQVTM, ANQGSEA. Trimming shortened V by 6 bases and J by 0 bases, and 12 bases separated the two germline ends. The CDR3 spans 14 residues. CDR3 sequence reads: CSVSGRLSGNTIYF. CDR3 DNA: TGCAGCGTCAGCGGACGGCTCTCTGGAAACACCATATATTTT.

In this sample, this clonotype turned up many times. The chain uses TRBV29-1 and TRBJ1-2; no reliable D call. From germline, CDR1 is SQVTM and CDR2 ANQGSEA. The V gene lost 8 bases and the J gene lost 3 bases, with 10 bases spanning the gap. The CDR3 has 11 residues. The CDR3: CSFRGDYGYTF. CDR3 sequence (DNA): TGCAGCTTTCGAGGAGACTATGGCTACACCTTC.

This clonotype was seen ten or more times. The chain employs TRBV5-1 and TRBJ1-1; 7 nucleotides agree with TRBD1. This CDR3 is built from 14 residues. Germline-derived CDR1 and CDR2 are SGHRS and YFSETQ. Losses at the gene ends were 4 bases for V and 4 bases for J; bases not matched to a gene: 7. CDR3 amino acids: CASSPVAGGTEAFF. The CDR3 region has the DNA TGCGCCAGCAGCCCGGTGGCAGGGGGCACTGAAGCTTTCTTT.

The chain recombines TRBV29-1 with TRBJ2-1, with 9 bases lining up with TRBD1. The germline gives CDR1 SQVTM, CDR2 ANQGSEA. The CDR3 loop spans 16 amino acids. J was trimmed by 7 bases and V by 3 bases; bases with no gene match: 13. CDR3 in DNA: TGCAGCGTTGAGAATGTAGAACAGGGGGCTTTTAATGAGCAGTTCTTC. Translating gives CSVENVEQGAFNEQFF.

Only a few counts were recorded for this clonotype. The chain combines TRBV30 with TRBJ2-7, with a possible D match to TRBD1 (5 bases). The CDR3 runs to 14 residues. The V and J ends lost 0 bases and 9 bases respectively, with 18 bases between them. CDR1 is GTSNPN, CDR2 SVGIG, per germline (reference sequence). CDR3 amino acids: CAWSVQGAKSGQYF. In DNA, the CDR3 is TGTGCCTGGAGTGTACAAGGGGCTAAGTCTGGGCAGTACTTC.

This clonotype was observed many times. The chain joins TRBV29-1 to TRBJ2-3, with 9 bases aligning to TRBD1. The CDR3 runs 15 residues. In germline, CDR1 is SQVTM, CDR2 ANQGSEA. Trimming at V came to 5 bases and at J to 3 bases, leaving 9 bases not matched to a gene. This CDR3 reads CSVSTGTGMTDTQYF. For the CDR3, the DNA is TGCAGCGTTTCCACCGGGACAGGGATGACAGATACGCAGTATTTT.

The CDR3 region has the DNA TGTGCCAGCCGGGACAGCAACACTGAAGCTTTCTTT. Translation gives CASRDSNTEAFF. V usage is TRBV6-2 or TRBV6-3 and J usage is TRBJ1-1; 7 bases are a match to TRBD1. V was clipped by 8 bases and J by 2 bases; unmatched bases: 2. The germline CDR1 and CDR2 sequences are MNHEY and SVGEGT. The CDR3 spans 12 residues.

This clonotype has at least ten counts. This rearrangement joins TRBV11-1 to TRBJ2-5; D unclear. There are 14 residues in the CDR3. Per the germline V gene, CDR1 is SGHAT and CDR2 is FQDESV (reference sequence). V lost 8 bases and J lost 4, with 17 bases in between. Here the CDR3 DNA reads TGTGCCAGCGGACCCGACCTAGGAAGAGAGACCCAGTACTTC. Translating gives CASGPDLGRETQYF.

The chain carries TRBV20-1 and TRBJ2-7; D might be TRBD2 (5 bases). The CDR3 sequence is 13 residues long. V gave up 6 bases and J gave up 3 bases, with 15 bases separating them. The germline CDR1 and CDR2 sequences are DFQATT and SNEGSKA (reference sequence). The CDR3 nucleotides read TGCAGTGCCCCCGGGCTAGCCAACTACGAGCAGTACTTC. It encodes CSAPGLANYEQYF.

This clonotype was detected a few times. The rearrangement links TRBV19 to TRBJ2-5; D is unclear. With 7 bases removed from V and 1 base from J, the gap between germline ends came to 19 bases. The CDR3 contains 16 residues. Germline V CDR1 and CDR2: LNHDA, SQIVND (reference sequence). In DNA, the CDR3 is TGTGCCAGTAAGGTGGCCGGACGGTCACTCCAAGAGACCCAGTACTTC. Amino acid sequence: CASKVAGRSLQETQYF.

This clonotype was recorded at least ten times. The CDR3 DNA follows: TGTGCCTGGAGTGTACTGGGGGCTCACGCTCAGGACCAGCCCCAGCATTTT. The encoded protein is CAWSVLGAHAQDQPQHF. The V call is TRBV30, the J call TRBJ1-5; D possibly corresponds to TRBD1 (6 bases). The length of the CDR3 is 17 residues. Germline V lookup: CDR1 GTSNPN, CDR2 SVGIG (reference sequence). Trimming pared 0 bases from V and 7 bases from J, leaving 22 bases between.

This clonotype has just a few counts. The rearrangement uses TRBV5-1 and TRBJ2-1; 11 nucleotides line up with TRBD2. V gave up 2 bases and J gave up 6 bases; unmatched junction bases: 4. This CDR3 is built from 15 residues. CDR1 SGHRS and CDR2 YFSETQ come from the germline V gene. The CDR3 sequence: CASSFLAGGSNEQFF. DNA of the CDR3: TGCGCCAGCAGCTTTCTAGCGGGGGGATCCAATGAGCAGTTCTTC.

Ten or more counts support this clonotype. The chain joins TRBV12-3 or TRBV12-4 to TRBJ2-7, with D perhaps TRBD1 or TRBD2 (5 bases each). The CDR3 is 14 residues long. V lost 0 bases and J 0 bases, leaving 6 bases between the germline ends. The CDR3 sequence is CASSLAGASYEQYF. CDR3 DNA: TGTGCCAGCAGTTTAGCCGGGGCCTCCTACGAGCAGTACTTC.

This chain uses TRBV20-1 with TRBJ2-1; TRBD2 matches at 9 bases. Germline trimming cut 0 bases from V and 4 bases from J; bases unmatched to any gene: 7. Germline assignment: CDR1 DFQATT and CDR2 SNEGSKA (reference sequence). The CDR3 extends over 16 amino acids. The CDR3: CSARDPRGGVYNEQFF. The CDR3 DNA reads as TGCAGTGCTAGAGATCCCCGCGGGGGGGTTTACAATGAGCAGTTCTTC.

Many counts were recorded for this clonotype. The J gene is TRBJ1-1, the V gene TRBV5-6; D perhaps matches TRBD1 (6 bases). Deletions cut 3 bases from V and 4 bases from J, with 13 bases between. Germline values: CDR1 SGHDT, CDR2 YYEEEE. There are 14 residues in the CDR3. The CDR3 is CASSSNRVPTEAFF. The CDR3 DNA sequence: TGTGCCAGCAGCTCTAACAGGGTGCCCACTGAAGCTTTCTTT. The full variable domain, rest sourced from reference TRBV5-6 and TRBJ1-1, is DAGVTQSPTHLIKTRGQQVTLRCSPKSGHDTVSWYQQALGQGPQFIFQYYEEEERQRGNFPDRFSGHQFPNYSSELNVNALLLGDSALYLCASSSNRVPTEAFFGQGTRLTVV.

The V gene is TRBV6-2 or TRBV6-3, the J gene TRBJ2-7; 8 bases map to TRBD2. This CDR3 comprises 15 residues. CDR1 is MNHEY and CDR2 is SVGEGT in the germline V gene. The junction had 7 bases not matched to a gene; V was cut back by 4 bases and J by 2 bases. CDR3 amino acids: CASSFSGGATYEQYF. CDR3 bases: TGTGCCAGCAGTTTCAGCGGGGGAGCAACCTACGAGCAGTACTTC.

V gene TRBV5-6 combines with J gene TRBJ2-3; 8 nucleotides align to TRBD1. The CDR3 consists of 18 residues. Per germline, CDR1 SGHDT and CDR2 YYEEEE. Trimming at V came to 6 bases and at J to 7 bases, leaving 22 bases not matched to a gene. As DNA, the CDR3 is TGTGCCAGCACTTGGTGGAGACAGGGGAGGAATCCCGCTCATACGCAGTATTTT. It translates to CASTWWRQGRNPAHTQYF.

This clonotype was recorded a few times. In DNA form, the CDR3 reads TGTGCCAGCAGTGAAATAGTGTACGGAGACAACTATGGCTACACCTTC. Protein product: CASSEIVYGDNYGYTF. The gene calls are TRBV6-1 and TRBJ1-2; no reliable D call. The V end was cut by 2 bases, the J end by 2 bases, with 15 bases between. CDR3 size: 16 residues. From germline, CDR1 is MNHNS and CDR2 SASEGT.

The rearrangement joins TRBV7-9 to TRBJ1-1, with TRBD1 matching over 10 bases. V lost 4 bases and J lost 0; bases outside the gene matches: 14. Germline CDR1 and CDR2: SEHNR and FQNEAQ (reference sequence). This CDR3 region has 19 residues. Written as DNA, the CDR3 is TGTGCCAGCAGCTCAAACTCCGGGACAGGGGCCTTCATGAACACTGAAGCTTTCTTT. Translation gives CASSSNSGTGAFMNTEAFF.

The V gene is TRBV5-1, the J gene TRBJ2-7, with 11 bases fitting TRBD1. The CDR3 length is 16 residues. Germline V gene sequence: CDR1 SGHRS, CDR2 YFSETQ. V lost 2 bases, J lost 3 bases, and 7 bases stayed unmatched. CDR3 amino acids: CASSLQSGQGGYEQYF. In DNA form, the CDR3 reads TGCGCCAGCAGCTTACAATCGGGACAGGGGGGCTACGAGCAGTACTTC.

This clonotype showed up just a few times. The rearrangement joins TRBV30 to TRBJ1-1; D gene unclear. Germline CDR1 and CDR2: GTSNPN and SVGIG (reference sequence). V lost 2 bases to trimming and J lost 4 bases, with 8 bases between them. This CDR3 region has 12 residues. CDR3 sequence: CAWSWVATEAFF. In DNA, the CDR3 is TGTGCCTGGAGTTGGGTGGCCACTGAAGCTTTCTTT. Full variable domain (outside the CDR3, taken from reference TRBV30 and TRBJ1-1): SQTIHQWPATLVQPVGSPLSLECTVEGTSNPNLYWYRQAAGRGLQLLFYSVGIGQISSEVPQNLSASRPQDRQFILSSKKLLLSDSGFYLCAWSWVATEAFFGQGTRLTVV.